This T cell receptor (beta chain) is from a study of TIL therapy for anti-PD-1-resistant metastatic lung cancer. Study overall: Half of patients were current or former smokers. Median tumor mutation burden was under 1.9 mutations per megabase.

Concerning this clone itself: What it binds is unknown.

Time point noted: pre-treatment sample, taken before nivolumab and TIL therapy. Germline lookup yields CDR1 LGHDT and CDR2 YNNKEL (reference sequence). The ends were cut back, 0 bases at V and 2 bases at J, with 16 bases in the middle. The CDR3 runs to 18 residues. Study-wide results and caveats: After infusion, TIL clonotypes partly replaced peripheral T cells and declined over months.

This was the immunoSEQ v3 assay. Survey-level samples got approximately 1.8 million read pairs; deep-level samples got roughly 5-6 million. Sequencing was performed with immunoSEQ multiplex PCR; in TCRdb, only in-frame clones are kept and a portion is missing. The repertoire holds some 57,000 clones, with roughly 87% as singletons. This specimen consisted of blood, obtained at baseline. The receptor's source is a person between 25 and 80 years old with non-small cell lung cancer. The chain uses TRBV3-1 (or the pseudogene TRBV3-2) and TRBJ1-4; D not certain. CDR3 coding DNA: TGTGCCAGCAGCCAAGAATTGGTCCGCACTCTCACTAATGAAAAACTGTTTTTT. Protein product: CASSQELVRTLTNEKLFF.